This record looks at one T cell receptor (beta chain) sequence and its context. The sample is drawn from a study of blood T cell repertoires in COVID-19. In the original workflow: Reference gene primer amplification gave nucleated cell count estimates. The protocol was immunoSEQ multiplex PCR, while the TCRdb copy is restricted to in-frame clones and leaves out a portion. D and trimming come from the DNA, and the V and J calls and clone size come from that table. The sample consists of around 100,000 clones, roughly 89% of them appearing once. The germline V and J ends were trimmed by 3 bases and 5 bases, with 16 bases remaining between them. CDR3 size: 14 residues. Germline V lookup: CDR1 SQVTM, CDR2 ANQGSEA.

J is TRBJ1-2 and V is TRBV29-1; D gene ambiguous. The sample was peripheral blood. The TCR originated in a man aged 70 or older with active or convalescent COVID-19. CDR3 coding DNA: TGCAGCGTTGATTACGGTCCGGGTACTTATGGCTACACCTTC. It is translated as CSVDYGPGTYGYTF.